These 23 T cell receptor beta chains originate from one sample sequenced in a study of cytomegalovirus exposure and HLA in healthy donors. Clones were read by immunoSEQ multiplex PCR, and TCRdb kept only the in-frame ones, dropping some. The top ten clones hold about 1.9% of a sample with 100,000 to 150,000 clones, 85% to 90% of them seen once. Source material: PBMCs. Receptors were obtained from a woman in her late teens or twenties in good health and CMV-seronegative.

The chain recombines TRBV6-5 with TRBJ2-3; D gene ambiguous. CDR3 size: 14 residues. Germline V gives CDR1 MNHEY, CDR2 SVGAGI. V lost 2 bases and J lost 2, with 8 bases in between. Here the CDR3 reads CASSYDSYTDTQYF. Here the CDR3 DNA reads TGTGCCAGCAGTTACGACTCCTACACAGATACGCAGTATTTT.

The chain couples TRBV5-1 to TRBJ2-7; 13 nucleotides line up with TRBD2. V lost 4 bases, J lost 0 bases, and 1 base stayed unmatched. The CDR3 sequence is 15 residues long. Germline V gene sequence: CDR1 SGHRS, CDR2 YFSETQ. CDR3 in DNA: TGCGCCAGCAGCAGGACTAGCGGGAGCTCCTACGAGCAGTACTTC. It translates to CASSRTSGSSYEQYF.

The CDR3 region has the DNA TGTGCCAGCAGTTCCGGGACAGCAACTTACAATGAGCAGTTCTTC. Protein: CASSSGTATYNEQFF. This sequence joins TRBV6-5 and TRBJ2-1; 7 nucleotides align to TRBD1. Germline values: CDR1 MNHEY, CDR2 SVGAGI. The length of the CDR3 is 15 residues. V shed 4 bases, J shed 4 bases, and the junction held 7 bases outside the gene matches.

The CDR3 region has the DNA TGTGCCAGCAGCCCGCAGGGGGCCTATGGCTACACCTTC. This sequence encodes CASSPQGAYGYTF. The chain couples TRBV7-2 to TRBJ1-2; 8 nucleotides line up with TRBD1. The CDR3 sequence is 13 residues long. Germline loops: CDR1 SGHTA, CDR2 FQGNSA. V was clipped by 5 bases and J by 4 bases; unmatched bases: 3.

In regard to this clone: The identical CDR3 is also encoded by other nucleotide sequences in the sample. The chain couples TRBV6-5 to TRBJ1-5; 8 bases match TRBD1. Trimming at V came to 6 bases and at J to 2 bases, leaving 6 bases not matched to a gene. CDR1 is MNHEY, CDR2 SVGAGI, per germline. This CDR3 comprises 15 residues. The DNA for the CDR3 is TGTGCCAGCAGCACCGACAGGGGTGGCAATCAGCCCCAGCATTTT. Amino acids: CASSTDRGGNQPQHF.

The genes are TRBV6-5 and TRBJ2-7; 7 positions agree with TRBD1. Germline V gene data show CDR1 as MNHEY and CDR2 as SVGAGI. The length of the CDR3 is 15 residues. V lost 0 bases to trimming and J lost 2 bases; unmatched junction nucleotides: 4. The CDR3 DNA reads as TGTGCCAGCAGTTACTCAGTCAGGGGGACCTACGAGCAGTACTTC. Its protein product is CASSYSVRGTYEQYF.

This chain links TRBV30 with TRBJ1-6, with D perhaps TRBD1 (5 bases). The ends were cut back, 2 bases at V and 4 bases at J, with 15 bases in the middle. This CDR3 contains 16 residues. Germline V gene sequence: CDR1 GTSNPN, CDR2 SVGIG (reference sequence). CDR3 in amino acids: CAWSTPGTAYNSPLHF. DNA of the CDR3: TGTGCCTGGAGTACACCCGGGACTGCGTATAATTCACCCCTCCACTTT.

The genes are TRBV5-4 and TRBJ2-3, with 9 bases that match TRBD2. CDR1 SGHNT and CDR2 YYREEE come from the germline V gene (reference sequence). The V and J ends lost 4 bases and 2 bases, in that order; junction bases with no gene match: 8. The CDR3 runs 16 residues. CDR3 region: CASSTAGGVATDTQYF. The CDR3 DNA reads TGTGCCAGCAGCACCGCGGGGGGGGTGGCCACAGATACGCAGTATTTT.

The rearrangement links TRBV18 to TRBJ1-1, with TRBD1 as a possible D gene (6 bases). The germline gives CDR1 KGHSH, CDR2 LQKENI. CDR3 length: 14 residues. V was pared by 4 bases and J by 0 bases, with 9 bases between. The CDR3 loop reads CASSLDRMNTEAFF. The CDR3 coding sequence is TGTGCCAGCTCACTGGACAGAATGAACACTGAAGCTTTCTTT.

V gene TRBV10-2 combines with J gene TRBJ2-3; 8 bases are shared with TRBD2. The CDR3 covers 15 residues. Trimming at V came to 3 bases and at J to 8 bases, leaving 10 bases not matched to a gene. Germline V gene lookup returns CDR1 WSHSY and CDR2 SAAADI. CDR3 DNA: TGCGCCAGCAGTGAATCGGGGGGGGCGGGGGCTACGCAGTATTTT. Translating gives CASSESGGAGATQYF.

This chain connects TRBV5-6 to TRBJ2-7; tentative D call: TRBD2 (6 bases). Trimming shortened V by 4 bases and J by 0 bases, and 20 bases separated the two germline ends. The CDR3 length is 17 residues. Germline V gene data show CDR1 as SGHDT and CDR2 as YYEEEE. The CDR3 protein is CASSRYVSGESSYEQYF. In DNA form, the CDR3 reads TGTGCCAGCAGCCGATACGTTAGCGGAGAGAGCTCCTACGAGCAGTACTTC.

The chain is built from TRBV5-1 and TRBJ2-7; TRBD2 aligns across 8 bases. V trimming: 4 bases; J trimming: 4 bases; junction bases outside the gene matches: 7. This CDR3 comprises 14 residues. From germline, CDR1 is SGHRS and CDR2 YFSETQ. CDR3 DNA sequence: TGCGCCAGCAGCGCTAGCGGGTCTTCATACGAGCAGTACTTC. Translation gives CASSASGSSYEQYF.

The chain employs TRBV4-2 and TRBJ1-6; 8 positions agree with TRBD1. The CDR3 has 17 residues. The V gene's germline CDR1 is LGHNA and CDR2 YNFKEQ. The V segment lost 0 bases and the J segment 9 bases; nucleotides outside the gene matches: 10. The CDR3 nucleotides read TGTGCCAGCAGCCAAGATACCCGAGGACAGGGAATTTCACCCCTCCACTTT. Translating it yields CASSQDTRGQGISPLHF.

The chain couples TRBV19 to TRBJ1-4; TRBD1 agrees at 8 bases. The length of the CDR3 is 20 residues. Germline V gives CDR1 LNHDA, CDR2 SQIVND (reference sequence). The J segment lost 0 bases and the V segment lost 9 bases, leaving 21 bases of the junction unmatched. This CDR3 reads CARRRRQGPTELATNEKLFF. The CDR3 nucleotides read TGTGCCAGACGGCGCCGACAGGGGCCCACCGAACTTGCAACTAATGAAAAACTGTTTTTT.

CDR3 nucleotide sequence: TGTGCCAGCAGCTTAGGTTTTAGCGGGAGTGCAGATACGCAGTATTTT. Translated: CASSLGFSGSADTQYF. The V and J genes are TRBV7-2 and TRBJ2-3; 9 positions agree with TRBD2. The germline CDR1 and CDR2 sequences are SGHTA and FQGNSA. This CDR3 region has 16 residues. Trimming took 1 base from V and 4 from J; bases not matched to a gene: 6.

The chain combines TRBV7-9 with TRBJ2-7, with TRBD2 matching 14 bases. Trimming took 3 bases from V and 0 from J; bases not matched to a gene: 7. Germline assignment: CDR1 SEHNR and CDR2 FQNEAQ (reference sequence). The CDR3 contains 18 residues. The CDR3 region has the DNA TGTGCCAGCAGCTTGTGGGGACTAGCGGGAGACCTCTCCTACGAGCAGTACTTC. This sequence encodes CASSLWGLAGDLSYEQYF.

This clone is a singleton in its sample. This chain joins TRBV12-2 and TRBJ1-1; TRBD1 is the table's D call, not checked against the DNA. TRBV12-2 is a pseudogene locus. The CDR3 is made up of 16 amino acids. The chain's CDR3 is CASRLHRSGMNTEAFF. The CDR3 DNA follows: TGTGCAAGTCGCTTACATCGGTCAGGGATGAACACTGAAGCTTTCTTT.

The chain joins TRBV12-5 to TRBJ1-5; 7 nucleotides match TRBD1. The CDR3 totals 21 residues. CDR1 and CDR2 from the germline V gene are LGHNT and FRNRAP. V was clipped by 1 base and J by 5 bases; unmatched bases: 23. The chain's CDR3 is CASGLGLRRDSRVIRDQPQHF. For the CDR3, the DNA is TGTGCTAGTGGTTTGGGGCTTCGAAGGGACAGTCGAGTCATCAGGGATCAGCCCCAGCATTTT.

The gene calls are TRBV27 and TRBJ2-3; unclear D gene. V was pared by 2 bases and J by 4 bases, with 10 bases between. The CDR3 contains 14 residues. Germline loops: CDR1 MNHEY, CDR2 SMNVEV (reference sequence). The CDR3 here is CASSLAESSDTQYF. CDR3 sequence (DNA): TGTGCCAGCAGTTTAGCGGAAAGTTCAGATACGCAGTATTTT.

CDR3 sequence reads: CASSIDRGRAGYTF. CDR3 DNA sequence: TGTGCCAGTAGTATTGACAGGGGGCGTGCTGGCTACACCTTC. The chain combines TRBV19 with TRBJ1-2; 10 nucleotides line up with TRBD1. The V gene end was trimmed by 3 bases and the J gene end by 7 bases; junction bases not matched to a gene: 5. Germline V gene data show CDR1 as LNHDA and CDR2 as SQIVND (reference sequence). This CDR3 spans 14 amino acids.

This clone has only a few counts. The CDR3 bases are TGCGCCAGCAGCCCGGACAGGGTTCATTCACCCCTCCACTTT. Encoded protein: CASSPDRVHSPLHF. This chain connects TRBV5-1 to TRBJ1-6, with 8 bases that match TRBD1. The V segment lost 4 bases and the J segment 8 bases; nucleotides outside the gene matches: 5. The CDR3 covers 14 residues. Germline V CDR1 and CDR2: SGHRS, YFSETQ.

The gene calls are TRBV19 and TRBJ1-5; tentatively, D is TRBD1 (5 bases). The CDR3 length is 15 residues. Trimming removed 5 bases from V and 0 bases from J, with 11 bases in between. The germline CDR1 and CDR2 sequences are LNHDA and SQIVND (reference sequence). CDR3 amino acids: CASSLRGYSNQPQHF. The DNA of the CDR3 is TGTGCCAGTAGTCTCCGGGGGTATAGCAATCAGCCCCAGCATTTT.

The rearrangement links TRBV10-1 to TRBJ2-1; D is possibly TRBD1 (6 bases). Trimming left V 3 bases short and J 7 bases short, with 13 bases between. Looked up from germline, CDR1 is WNHNN and CDR2 is SYGVQD (reference sequence). The CDR3 is made up of 14 amino acids. The CDR3 nucleotides read TGCGCCAGCAGTGATACAGGGAAACGGAATGAGCAGTTCTTC. Translating gives CASSDTGKRNEQFF.